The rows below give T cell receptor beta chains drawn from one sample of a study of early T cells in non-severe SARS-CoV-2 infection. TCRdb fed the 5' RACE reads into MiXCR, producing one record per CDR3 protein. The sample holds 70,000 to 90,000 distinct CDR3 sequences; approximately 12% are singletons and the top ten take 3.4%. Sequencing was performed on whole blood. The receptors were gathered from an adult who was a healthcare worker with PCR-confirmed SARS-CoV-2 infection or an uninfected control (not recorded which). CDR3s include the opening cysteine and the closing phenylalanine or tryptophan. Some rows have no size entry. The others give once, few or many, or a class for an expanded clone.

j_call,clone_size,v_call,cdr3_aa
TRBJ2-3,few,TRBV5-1,CASSLTAGGPTDTQYF
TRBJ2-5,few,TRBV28,CASSEHFQETQYF
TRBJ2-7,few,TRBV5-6,CASSVASEQYF
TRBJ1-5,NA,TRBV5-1,CASSEGQLSNQPQHF
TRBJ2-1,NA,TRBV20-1,CSALAGQYNEQFF
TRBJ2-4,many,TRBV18,CASSPPEGPRNIQYF
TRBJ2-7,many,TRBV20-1,CSAGTGGDEQYF
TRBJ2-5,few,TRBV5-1,CASSLAVAPQETQYF
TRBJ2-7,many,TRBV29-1,CSVLTGGIHEQYF
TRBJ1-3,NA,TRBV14,CASSQEAGLPGNTIYF
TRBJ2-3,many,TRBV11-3,CASSPPSGASQGDTQYF
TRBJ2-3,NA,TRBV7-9,CASSSPGQGGTDTQYF
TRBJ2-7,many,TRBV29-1,CSVEENYEQYF
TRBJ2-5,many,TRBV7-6,CASSLAETQYF